The clone carrying this T cell receptor (beta chain) was recorded once. Those who donated, Caucasian adults without exception, all lived in Nashville, Tennessee. Partitioning of CD4+ cells yielded a CD45RA+ naive subset and a CD45RA-negative memory subset. The V gene's germline CDR1 is SGHRS and CDR2 YFSETQ. V was cut by 0 bases and J by 3 bases, with 11 bases left in between. This CDR3 has 15 residues. The data belong to a study of shared clonotypes between healthy human individuals. Clones were read by immunoSEQ multiplex PCR, and TCRdb kept only the in-frame ones, dropping some. The repertoire holds more than 2 million clones, with 90% to 95% as singletons.

The sequence derives from a man between 18 and 35 years old in good health. Source material: naive CD4+ T cells sorted from blood. Subset defined: CD45RA+ positively selected. The chain joins TRBV5-1 to TRBJ2-3, with D perhaps TRBD2 (5 bases). The CDR3 sequence is CASSLAPTRTDTQYF. Written as DNA, the CDR3 is TGCGCCAGCAGCTTGGCTCCCACTAGAACAGATACGCAGTATTTT.